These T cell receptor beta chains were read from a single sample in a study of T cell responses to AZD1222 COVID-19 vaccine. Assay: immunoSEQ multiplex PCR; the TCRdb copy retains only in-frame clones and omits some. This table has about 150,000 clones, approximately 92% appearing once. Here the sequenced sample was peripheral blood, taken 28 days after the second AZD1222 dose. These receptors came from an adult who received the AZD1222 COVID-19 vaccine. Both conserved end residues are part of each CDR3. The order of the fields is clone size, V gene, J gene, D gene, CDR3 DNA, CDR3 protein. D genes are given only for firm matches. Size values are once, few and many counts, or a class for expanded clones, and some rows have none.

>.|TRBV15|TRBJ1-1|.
TGTGCCACCAGCAGAGCGTCTGATAACACTGAAGCTTTCTTT
CATSRASDNTEAFF
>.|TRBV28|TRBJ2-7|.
TGTGCCAGCAGCACATCCGGGACGGGCAGACCCTACGAGCAGTACTTC
CASSTSGTGRPYEQYF
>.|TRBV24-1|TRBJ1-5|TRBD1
TGTGCCACCAGTGATCCGGGACAGGGAAATCAGCCCCAGCATTTT
CATSDPGQGNQPQHF
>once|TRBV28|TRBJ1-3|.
TGTGCCAGCAGTCTCCTAGGGGGGGCTGGAAACACCATATATTTT
CASSLLGGAGNTIYF
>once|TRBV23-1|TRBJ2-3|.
TGCGCCAGCAGTCAGTCAGACAGGACCACAGATACGCAGTATTTT
CASSQSDRTTDTQYF
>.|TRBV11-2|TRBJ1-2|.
TGTGCCAGCAGCTTAGTCGGCAAAGCTAACTATGGCTACACCTTC
CASSLVGKANYGYTF
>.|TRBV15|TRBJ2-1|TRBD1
TGTGCCACCAGCGGCCGAGGGACAGACTACAATGAGCAGTTCTTC
CATSGRGTDYNEQFF
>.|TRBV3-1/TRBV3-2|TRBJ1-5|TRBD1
TGTGCCAGCAGTCAAGCCGGGACAGGGGGCAATCAGCCCCAGCATTTT
CASSQAGTGGNQPQHF
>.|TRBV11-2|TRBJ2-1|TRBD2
TGTGCCAGCAGCTTGGGAGCGGGAGGGAAATACAATGAGCAGTTCTTC
CASSLGAGGKYNEQFF
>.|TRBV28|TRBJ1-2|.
TGTGCCAGCAGCCCGGGGCACTCTTCGGGTAACTATGGCTACACCTTC
CASSPGHSSGNYGYTF
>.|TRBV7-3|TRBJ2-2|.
TGTGCCAGCAGCTTACAGGGGAAGTTATCTGCCGGGGAGCTGTTTTTT
CASSLQGKLSAGELFF
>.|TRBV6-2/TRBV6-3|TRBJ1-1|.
TGTGCCAGCAGTAGACCTCAGAACACTGAAGCTTTCTTT
CASSRPQNTEAFF
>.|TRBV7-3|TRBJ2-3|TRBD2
TGTGCCAGCAGCTCCTGGACTAGCGGGAGTACAGATACGCAGTATTTT
CASSSWTSGSTDTQYF
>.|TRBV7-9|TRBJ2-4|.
TGTGCCAGCAGCTCAGGTAGGGCTAGCATGGACATTCAGTACTTC
CASSSGRASMDIQYF
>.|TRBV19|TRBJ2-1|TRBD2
TGTGCCAGTAGTCCTAGGACTAGCGGGATATTGGATGAGCAGTTCTTC
CASSPRTSGILDEQFF
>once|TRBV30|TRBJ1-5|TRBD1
TGTGCCTGGAGTCTCGGGACAGCGAATCAGCCCCAGCATTTT
CAWSLGTANQPQHF
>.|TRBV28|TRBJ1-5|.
TGTGCCAGCAGCCGTTCCTGGGGCAATCAGCCCCAGCATTTT
CASSRSWGNQPQHF
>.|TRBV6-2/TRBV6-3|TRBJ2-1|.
TGTGCCAGCAGGTACCGCCTGGACAGCGAGTACAATGAGCAGTTCTTC
CASRYRLDSEYNEQFF
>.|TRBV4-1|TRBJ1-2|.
TGCGCCAGCTCTCGGGAGAGTGATAACTATGGCTACACCTTC
CASSRESDNYGYTF
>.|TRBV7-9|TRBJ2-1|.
TGTGCCAGCAGCTTAGGAGGGTTCGGACACAATGAGCAGTTCTTC
CASSLGGFGHNEQFF
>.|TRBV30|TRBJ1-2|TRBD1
TGTGCCTGGTCTGGACAGGACAACTATGGCTACACCTTC
CAWSGQDNYGYTF
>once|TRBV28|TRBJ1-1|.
TGTGCCAGCAGTTTGGGTGAGAAAGGGTCGAACACTGAAGCTTTCTTT
CASSLGEKGSNTEAFF
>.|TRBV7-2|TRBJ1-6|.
TGTGCCAGCAATACACAGGGAGGGGGAGAATCACCCCTCCACTTT
CASNTQGGGESPLHF
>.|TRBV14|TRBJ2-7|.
TGTGCCAGCAGCCAAAACCAGTACGAGCAGTACTTC
CASSQNQYEQYF
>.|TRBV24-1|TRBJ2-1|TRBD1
TGTGCCACCAGTGACCCGAATGGACAGGGGCTCTACAATGAGCAGTTCTTC
CATSDPNGQGLYNEQFF
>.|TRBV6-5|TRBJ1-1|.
TGTGCCAGCAGTTACTCACCCCTGGGCACTGAAGCTTTCTTT
CASSYSPLGTEAFF
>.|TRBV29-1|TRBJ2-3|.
TGCAGCGTTCTCGCTTTTAGGGCAGATACGCAGTATTTT
CSVLAFRADTQYF
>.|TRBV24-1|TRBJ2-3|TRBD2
TGTGCCACCAGTGACCCCGCTGGACTAGCGGGAGGGCCCACAGATACGCAGTATTTT
CATSDPAGLAGGPTDTQYF
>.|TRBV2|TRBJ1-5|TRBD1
TGTGCCAGCAGTCGGGACAGCGGCCAGCCCCAGCATTTT
CASSRDSGQPQHF
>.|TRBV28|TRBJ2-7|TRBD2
TGTGCCAGCAGTCCACCCGGGCTAGCGGTCTACGAGCAGTACTTC
CASSPPGLAVYEQYF
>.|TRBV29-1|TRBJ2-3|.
TGCAGCGTTGAAGATCTTGGGGGGCCAGATACGCAGTATTTT
CSVEDLGGPDTQYF
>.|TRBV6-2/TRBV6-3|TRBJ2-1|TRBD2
TGTGCCAGCAGTTACGGGACTAGCCTAAATGAGCAGTTCTTC
CASSYGTSLNEQFF
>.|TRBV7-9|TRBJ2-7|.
TGTGCCAGCAGCTCTGGGGGGTCCTACGAGCAGTACTTC
CASSSGGSYEQYF
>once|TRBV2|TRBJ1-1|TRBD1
TGTGCCAGCAACCAGGGGGTCACTGAAGCTTTCTTT
CASNQGVTEAFF
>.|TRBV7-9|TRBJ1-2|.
TGTGCCAGCAGCCCCAGTGGGGGGCGGGTTGGCTATGGCTACACCTTC
CASSPSGGRVGYGYTF
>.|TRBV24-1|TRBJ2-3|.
TGTGCCACCGCTATTCCGGGGACAGATACGCAGTATTTT
CATAIPGTDTQYF
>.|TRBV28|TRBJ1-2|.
TGTGCCAGCAGTTTACCTACAGGTGGAGGCTACACCTTC
CASSLPTGGGYTF
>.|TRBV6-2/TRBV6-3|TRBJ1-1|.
TGTGCCAGCAGTCCCGGGTCCTTGAACACTGAAGCTTTCTTT
CASSPGSLNTEAFF
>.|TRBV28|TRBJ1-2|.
TGTGCCAGCAGTTTAGGGTCAGTGGTTGGCTACACCTTC
CASSLGSVVGYTF
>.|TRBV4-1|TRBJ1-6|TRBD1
TGCGCCAGCAGCCACGCGGACAGGGATAATTCACCCCTCCACTTT
CASSHADRDNSPLHF
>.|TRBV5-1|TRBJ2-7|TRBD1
TGCGCCAGCAGCTTGGGGAATACAGGGGGCGCGAAGCAGTACTTC
CASSLGNTGGAKQYF
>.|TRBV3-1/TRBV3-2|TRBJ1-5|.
TGTGCCAGCAGCCAAGATTTTGTTCTGGTCGGTACAGGCCTACATCAGCCCCAGCATTTT
CASSQDFVLVGTGLHQPQHF
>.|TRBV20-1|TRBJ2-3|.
TGCAGTGCTATTCACCCCGATACGCAGTATTTT
CSAIHPDTQYF
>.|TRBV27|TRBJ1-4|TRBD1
TGTGCCAGCAGTTGGACAGGGGGCTCTAATGAAAAACTGTTTTTT
CASSWTGGSNEKLFF
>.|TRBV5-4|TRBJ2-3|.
TGTGCCAGCAGCTTTGGTCTAGGCACAGATACGCAGTATTTT
CASSFGLGTDTQYF
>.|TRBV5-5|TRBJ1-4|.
TGTGCCAGCAGCCCCAGGGGAAGCGTGGCTAATGAAAAACTGTTTTTT
CASSPRGSVANEKLFF
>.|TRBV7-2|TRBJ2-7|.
TGTGCCAGCAGCCTTCTTAGGGGGGGGTACGAGCAGTACTTC
CASSLLRGGYEQYF
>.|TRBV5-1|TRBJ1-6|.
TGCGCCAGCAGTTTCCAGGGGTCGGATTCACCCCTCCACTTT
CASSFQGSDSPLHF
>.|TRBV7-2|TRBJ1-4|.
TGTGCCAGCAGCTTAGGGTGGGGCTCCAATGAAAAACTGTTTTTT
CASSLGWGSNEKLFF
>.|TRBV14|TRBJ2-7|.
TGTGCCAGCAGTCCCCAACAGTGGGAGGACGAGCAGTACTTC
CASSPQQWEDEQYF
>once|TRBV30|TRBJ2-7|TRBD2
TGTGCCTGGAGGTACGGACTAGCGGGATTCGGCGAGCAGTACTTC
CAWRYGLAGFGEQYF
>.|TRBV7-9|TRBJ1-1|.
TGTGCCAGCAGCTTACTCTCTGAAGCTTTCTTT
CASSLLSEAFF
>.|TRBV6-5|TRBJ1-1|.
TGTGCCATCTCGTCCGGAGGGTTCACTGAAGCTTTCTTT
CAISSGGFTEAFF
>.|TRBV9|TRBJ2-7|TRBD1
TGTGCCAGCAGCGTAGTGGGACAGGGGTCGCAGTACTTC
CASSVVGQGSQYF
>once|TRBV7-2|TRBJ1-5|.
TGTGCCAGCAGCGAGAGGGGGGGCAATCAGCCCCAGCATTTT
CASSERGGNQPQHF